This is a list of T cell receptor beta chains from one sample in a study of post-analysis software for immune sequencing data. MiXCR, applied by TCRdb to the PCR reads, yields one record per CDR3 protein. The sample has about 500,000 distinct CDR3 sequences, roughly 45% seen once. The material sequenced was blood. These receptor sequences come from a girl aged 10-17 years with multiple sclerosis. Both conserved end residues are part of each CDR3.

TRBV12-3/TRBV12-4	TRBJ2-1	CASSEGLPRDNEQFF
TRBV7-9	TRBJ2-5	CASSFLTPAQRQETQYF
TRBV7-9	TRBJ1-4	CASSSGTGKEKLFF
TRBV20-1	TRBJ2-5	CSARDGGPQETQYF
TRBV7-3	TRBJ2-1	CASSSPPRASGRVDEQFF
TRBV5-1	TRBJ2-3	CASSLGGPQTDTQYF
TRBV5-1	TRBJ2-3	CTSSYTTGLLSDTQYF
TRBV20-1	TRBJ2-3	CSVTSPSTDTQYF
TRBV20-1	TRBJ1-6	CSARDLPGQQVGSSPLHF
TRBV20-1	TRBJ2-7	CSARWGLAGDGEQYF
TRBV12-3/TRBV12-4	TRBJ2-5	CASSDTGTGGKETQYF
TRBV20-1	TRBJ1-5	CSAVTGNQPQHF
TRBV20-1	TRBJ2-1	CSARTLGTYNEQFF
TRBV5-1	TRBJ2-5	CASISDRGPAETQYF
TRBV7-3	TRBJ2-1	CASSLDVSEQFF
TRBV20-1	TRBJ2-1	CSAQARDRSYNEQFF
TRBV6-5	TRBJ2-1	CASSYWAGQGNEQFF
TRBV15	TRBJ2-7	CATSRETLGLAYEQYF
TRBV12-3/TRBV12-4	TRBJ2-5	CASSFGRAETQYF
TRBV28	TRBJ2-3	CASSLLGTSGSLLDTDTQYF
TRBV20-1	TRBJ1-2	CSAREPGTAIYTF
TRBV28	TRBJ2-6	CASRISGANVLTF
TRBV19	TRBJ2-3	CASMGLARTTDTQYF
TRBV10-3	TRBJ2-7	CATKRGTGNGEQYF